This TCR beta chain was found in a study of blood T cell repertoires in COVID-19. This clone was recorded a few times. CDR3 length equals 16 residues. The germline V gene has CDR1 SGHRS and CDR2 YFSETQ. After removal of 3 bases from V and 3 bases from J, the junction contained 5 bases not matched to a gene. Using immunoSEQ multiplex PCR, the repertoire was profiled, and TCRdb retains in-frame clones only, with some absent. The table records around 98,000 clones, about 80% of them present only once. The clonotype comes from a man between 65 and 85 years old with acute or convalescent COVID-19. The chain joins TRBV5-1 to TRBJ2-3, with 12 bases lining up with TRBD2. The specimen was peripheral blood. Here the CDR3 DNA reads TGCGCCAGCAGCTCTGAGACTAGCGGGGGTACAGATACGCAGTATTTT. This encodes CASSSETSGGTDTQYF.